This entry is about one T cell receptor beta chain. Antigen specificity is unknown. The source of the sample is a study of post-analysis software for immune sequencing data. Study information: Relapsing-remitting, secondary progressive and progressive-relapsing forms of multiple sclerosis all featured among disease courses.

The TCR beta cDNA libraries contained unique molecular identifiers. Input amounts of roughly 0.9 to 10 million T cells were used. These gave roughly 0.5 million cDNA molecules, so each molecule approximated one T cell. In TCRdb, the PCR reads were re-called with MiXCR into one record per CDR3 protein. The repertoire consists of 450,000 to 650,000 distinct CDR3 sequences, with roughly 46% occurring once and the leading ten covering 1.5% to 2%. The CDR3 runs to 15 residues. CDR1 is SGHVS and CDR2 is FNYEAQ in the germline V gene. Trimming shortened V by 5 bases and J by 0 bases, and 14 bases separated the two germline ends. Findings and limits, study-wide: Comparison with controls showed significantly lower normalized Chao1 diversity in multiple sclerosis patients. F measure clustering grouped samples strongly by preparation batch. Compared with controls, patients had more of five or six TRBV segments, including TRBV5-6, TRBV5-1 and TRBV20-1.

Sequencing was done on a sample of blood. The TCR originated in a girl aged 5 to 17 with multiple sclerosis. V gene TRBV7-6 combines with J gene TRBJ2-7; TRBD1 is a possible D gene (6 bases). Written as DNA, the CDR3 is TGTGCCAGCAGCAATACCGGGACAAACTCCTACGAGCAGTACTTC. It yields the protein CASSNTGTNSYEQYF. The complete variable domain, with remaining parts taken from reference TRBV7-6 and TRBJ2-7, reads GAGVSQSPRYKVTKRGQDVALRCDPISGHVSLYWYRQALGQGPEFLTYFNYEAQQDKSGLPNDRFSAERPEGSISTLTIQRTEQRDSAMYRCASSNTGTNSYEQYFGPGTRLTVT.